The clone carrying this T cell receptor (beta chain) was recorded many times. For TCRbeta, the library was prepared with unique molecular identifiers. One entry per CDR3 protein, called by TCRdb with MiXCR from the PCR reads. The data show 200,000 to 250,000 distinct CDR3 sequences, with about 12% seen just once and approximately 2.9% held by the top ten. This sample was taken from a study of T-cell reconstitution after alpha-beta-depleted transplantation in children. Germline CDR1 is DFQATT and CDR2 is SNEGSKA (reference sequence). This CDR3 region has 13 residues. Trimming stripped 3 bases from V and 2 bases from J, with 11 bases between.

The J gene is TRBJ2-7, the V gene TRBV20-1; D is undetermined. This specimen consisted of PBMCs from the stem cell graft donor, obtained from the stem cell graft. This clonotype originated in a human donor who donated a stem cell graft to a child with acute lymphoblastic leukemia. The CDR3 reads CSARTFLPYEQYF. The CDR3 coding sequence is TGCAGTGCTAGGACATTCTTACCCTACGAGCAGTACTTC.